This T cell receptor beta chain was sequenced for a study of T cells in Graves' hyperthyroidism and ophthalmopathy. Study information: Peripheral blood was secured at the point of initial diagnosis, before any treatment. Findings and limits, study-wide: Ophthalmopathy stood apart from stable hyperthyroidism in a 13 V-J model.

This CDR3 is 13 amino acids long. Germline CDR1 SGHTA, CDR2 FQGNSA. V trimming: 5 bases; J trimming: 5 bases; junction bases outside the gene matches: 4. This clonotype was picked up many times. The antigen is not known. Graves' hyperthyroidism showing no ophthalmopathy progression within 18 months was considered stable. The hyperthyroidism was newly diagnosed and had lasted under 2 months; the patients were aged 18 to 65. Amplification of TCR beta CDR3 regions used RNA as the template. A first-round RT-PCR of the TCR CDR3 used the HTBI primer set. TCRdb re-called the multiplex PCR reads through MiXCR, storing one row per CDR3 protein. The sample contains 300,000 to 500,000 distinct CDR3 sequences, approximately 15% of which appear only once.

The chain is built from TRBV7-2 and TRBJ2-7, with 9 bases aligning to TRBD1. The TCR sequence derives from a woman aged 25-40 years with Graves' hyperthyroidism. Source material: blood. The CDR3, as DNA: TGTGCCAGCAGCCTGCGGACAGGGGACGAGCAGTACTTC. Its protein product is CASSLRTGDEQYF.